This entry concerns a single T cell receptor (beta chain). The sample comes from a study of blood T cell repertoires in COVID-19. On the study more broadly: Collection of acute and convalescent COVID-19 samples took place in the United States, Italy and Spain. PBMCs, B-cell-depleted T cells, or T cells were the source of the cDNA or gDNA that made up the material.

Germline V gene data show CDR1 as SGDLS and CDR2 as YYNGEE. With V trimmed by 0 bases and J by 4 bases, 5 bases remained unmatched. The CDR3 is 15 residues long. Methods used by the authors: Cell counts per sample came from amplifying reference gene primers. Produced via immunoSEQ multiplex PCR; TCRdb's table is partial and in-frame only. V and J calls and clone size follow that table, whereas D and trimming were derived from the DNA. Seen here are 150,000 to 200,000 clones, more than 70% observed once, and the top ten hold roughly 2.6%. The receptor's source is a man aged 35 to 55 with active or convalescent COVID-19. Input material: peripheral blood. The rearrangement links TRBV9 to TRBJ2-7, with 9 bases fitting TRBD1. The CDR3 region has the DNA TGTGCCAGCAGCGTAGAGGGACAGGGAGGGTACGAGCAGTACTTC. It is translated as CASSVEGQGGYEQYF.